A selection of T cell receptor beta chains follows, all from one sample in a study of blood T cell repertoires in COVID-19. TCRdb's table, derived via immunoSEQ multiplex PCR, lists solely in-frame clones and lacks some. The sample lists roughly 330,000 clones, about 89% seen once, with about 5% in the top ten. Sequencing was done on a sample of PBMCs or T cells enriched from blood (not recorded which). All receptors derive from a woman aged 25 to 45 who had recovered from COVID-19. Each CDR3 is given with its conserved first and last residue. The order of the fields is CDR3 protein, CDR3 DNA, V gene, clone size, J gene, D gene. D genes are given only for firm matches. The size entry is marked missing in some rows and otherwise reads once, few, many or a size class.

CDR3aa: CATSGSTSGAYNEQFF
CDR3nt: TGTGCCACCAGTGGTTCGACTAGCGGGGCTTACAATGAGCAGTTCTTC
v_gene: TRBV24-1
abundance: .
j_gene: TRBJ2-1
d_gene: TRBD2

CDR3aa: CASRLRGGPTNEQYF
CDR3nt: TGTGCCAGCAGACTCCGGGGGGGCCCTACCAACGAGCAGTACTTC
v_gene: TRBV7-2
abundance: once
j_gene: TRBJ2-7
d_gene: TRBD2

CDR3aa: CASGLAGTGDYEQYF
CDR3nt: TGTGCTAGTGGTTTGGCCGGGACAGGGGATTACGAGCAGTACTTC
v_gene: TRBV12-5
abundance: .
j_gene: TRBJ2-7
d_gene: TRBD1

CDR3aa: CASSSTPSGGVYEQYF
CDR3nt: TGCGCCAGCAGCTCTACCCCTAGCGGGGGGGTGTACGAGCAGTACTTC
v_gene: TRBV5-1
abundance: .
j_gene: TRBJ2-7
d_gene: TRBD2

CDR3aa: CASSLISPTPTGELFF
CDR3nt: TGTGCCAGCAGCTTAATTAGCCCCACACCCACCGGGGAGCTGTTTTTT
v_gene: TRBV7-3
abundance: .
j_gene: TRBJ2-2
d_gene: .

CDR3aa: CASSQTQAGNQPQHF
CDR3nt: TGTGCCAGCAGCCAAACCCAGGCTGGCAATCAGCCCCAGCATTTT
v_gene: TRBV3-1/TRBV3-2
abundance: .
j_gene: TRBJ1-5
d_gene: .

CDR3aa: CASSPTSGELYNEQFF
CDR3nt: TGTGCCAGCAGCCCGACGAGCGGGGAACTCTACAATGAGCAGTTCTTC
v_gene: TRBV11-2
abundance: .
j_gene: TRBJ2-1
d_gene: TRBD2

CDR3aa: CASSPRGTSSGNTIYF
CDR3nt: TGTGCCAGCTCACCTCGGGGAACCAGCTCTGGAAACACCATATATTTT
v_gene: TRBV18
abundance: .
j_gene: TRBJ1-3
d_gene: .

CDR3aa: CASSQEDRGYYEQYF
CDR3nt: TGCGCCAGCAGCCAAGAGGACAGGGGGTACTACGAGCAGTACTTC
v_gene: TRBV4-1
abundance: once
j_gene: TRBJ2-7
d_gene: TRBD1

CDR3aa: CASSGTVGAGANVLTF
CDR3nt: TGTGCCAGCAGCGGTACAGTGGGCGCAGGGGCCAACGTCCTGACTTTC
v_gene: TRBV9
abundance: .
j_gene: TRBJ2-6
d_gene: .

CDR3aa: CASSQYPQGDTVNTEAFF
CDR3nt: TGTGCCAGCTCACAATACCCCCAGGGGGACACGGTGAACACTGAAGCTTTCTTT
v_gene: TRBV18
abundance: .
j_gene: TRBJ1-1
d_gene: TRBD1

CDR3aa: CATPEGGGYTF
CDR3nt: TGTGCCACTCCGGAGGGAGGTGGCTACACCTTC
v_gene: TRBV2
abundance: .
j_gene: TRBJ1-2
d_gene: .

CDR3aa: CASSPRAGGSYGYTF
CDR3nt: TGCGCCAGCAGCCCCCGGGCAGGGGGGTCCTATGGCTACACCTTC
v_gene: TRBV4-1
abundance: few
j_gene: TRBJ1-2
d_gene: TRBD1

CDR3aa: CASSPRLTGGADTEAFF
CDR3nt: TGTGCCAGCAGCCCACGGCTGACAGGGGGCGCCGACACTGAAGCTTTCTTT
v_gene: TRBV7-8
abundance: .
j_gene: TRBJ1-1
d_gene: TRBD1

CDR3aa: CASSLVGEYYGYTF
CDR3nt: TGTGCCAGCAGCTTAGTCGGGGAGTATTATGGCTACACCTTC
v_gene: TRBV7-9
abundance: .
j_gene: TRBJ1-2
d_gene: .

CDR3aa: CASSLLANQPQHF
CDR3nt: TGTGCCAGCAGTTTATTAGCCAATCAGCCCCAGCATTTT
v_gene: TRBV12-3/TRBV12-4
abundance: .
j_gene: TRBJ1-5
d_gene: .

CDR3aa: CASSQVFTAPGNF
CDR3nt: TGCGCCAGCAGCCAAGTTTTTACAGCCCCAGGAAACTTC
v_gene: TRBV4-1
abundance: .
j_gene: TRBJ2-7
d_gene: .

CDR3aa: CASRIIPSGNTIYF
CDR3nt: TGTGCCAGTAGAATTATTCCCTCTGGAAACACCATATATTTT
v_gene: TRBV19
abundance: few
j_gene: TRBJ1-3
d_gene: .

CDR3aa: CASSLVQGARGLLYGYTF
CDR3nt: TGTGCCAGCAGCTTGGTCCAGGGGGCCCGTGGGCTGCTGTATGGCTACACCTTC
v_gene: TRBV5-5
abundance: .
j_gene: TRBJ1-2
d_gene: TRBD1

CDR3aa: CASSGRGRGGQETQYF
CDR3nt: TGCGCCAGCAGTGGAAGGGGTAGGGGGGGCCAAGAGACCCAGTACTTC
v_gene: TRBV10-1
abundance: .
j_gene: TRBJ2-5
d_gene: .

CDR3aa: CASSPTNRETEAFF
CDR3nt: TGCGCCAGCAGCCCGACGAACAGGGAGACTGAAGCTTTCTTT
v_gene: TRBV5-1
abundance: .
j_gene: TRBJ1-1
d_gene: .

CDR3aa: CASSYSNEAFF
CDR3nt: TGTGCCAGCAGTTACTCTAATGAAGCTTTCTTT
v_gene: TRBV6-5
abundance: .
j_gene: TRBJ1-1
d_gene: .

CDR3aa: CASSVTGTGVYGYTF
CDR3nt: TGTGCCAGCAGTGTAACCGGGACAGGGGTCTATGGCTACACCTTC
v_gene: TRBV6-4
abundance: few
j_gene: TRBJ1-2
d_gene: TRBD1

CDR3aa: CASSLFPPQQGQANYGYTF
CDR3nt: TGTGCCAGCAGCTTATTCCCCCCACAACAGGGACAAGCGAACTATGGCTACACCTTC
v_gene: TRBV7-2
abundance: .
j_gene: TRBJ1-2
d_gene: .

CDR3aa: CASSRQAYANTGELFF
CDR3nt: TGTGCCAGCTCACGCCAGGCCTACGCGAACACCGGGGAGCTGTTTTTT
v_gene: TRBV18
abundance: .
j_gene: TRBJ2-2
d_gene: .

CDR3aa: CASSRGAGGGETQYF
CDR3nt: TGTGCCAGCAGTCGAGGAGCGGGGGGAGGTGAGACCCAGTACTTC
v_gene: TRBV6-5
abundance: few
j_gene: TRBJ2-5
d_gene: TRBD2

CDR3aa: CAWSRSGSYNEQFF
CDR3nt: TGTGCCTGGAGTCGGAGCGGGTCCTACAATGAGCAGTTCTTC
v_gene: TRBV30
abundance: .
j_gene: TRBJ2-1
d_gene: .

CDR3aa: CASSRPGENNSPLHF
CDR3nt: TGTGCCAGCAGCCGGCCAGGGGAAAATAATTCACCCCTCCACTTT
v_gene: TRBV28
abundance: .
j_gene: TRBJ1-6
d_gene: .

CDR3aa: CASSGGQRSSGNTIYF
CDR3nt: TGTGCCAGCAGCGGGGGACAGAGAAGTTCTGGAAACACCATATATTTT
v_gene: TRBV9
abundance: .
j_gene: TRBJ1-3
d_gene: TRBD1

CDR3aa: CASSIRDRDQPQHF
CDR3nt: TGTGCCAGTAGTATAAGGGACAGAGATCAGCCCCAGCATTTT
v_gene: TRBV19
abundance: .
j_gene: TRBJ1-5
d_gene: TRBD1

CDR3aa: CASSISPGGRTNEKLFF
CDR3nt: TGTGCCAGTAGTATAAGTCCAGGGGGCAGGACTAATGAAAAACTGTTTTTT
v_gene: TRBV19
abundance: once
j_gene: TRBJ1-4
d_gene: TRBD1

CDR3aa: CASSLGRNTEAFF
CDR3nt: TGTGCCAGCAGCCTCGGGAGGAACACTGAAGCTTTCTTT
v_gene: TRBV14
abundance: .
j_gene: TRBJ1-1
d_gene: .

CDR3aa: CASSPGQVFEAFF
CDR3nt: TGTGCCAGCAGCCCGGGACAGGTTTTTGAAGCTTTCTTT
v_gene: TRBV6-5
abundance: .
j_gene: TRBJ1-1
d_gene: TRBD1

CDR3aa: CASSTDPGQGTYGYTF
CDR3nt: TGTGCCAGCAGTACTGATCCAGGACAGGGGACCTATGGCTACACCTTC
v_gene: TRBV6-2/TRBV6-3
abundance: once
j_gene: TRBJ1-2
d_gene: TRBD1

CDR3aa: CASSQGPTGGYTF
CDR3nt: TGTGCCAGCAGCCAAGGCCCCACGGGTGGCTACACCTTC
v_gene: TRBV4-2
abundance: .
j_gene: TRBJ1-2
d_gene: .

CDR3aa: CASSEDRPGETQYF
CDR3nt: TGCGCCAGCAGTGAAGACCGCCCGGGGGAGACCCAGTACTTC
v_gene: TRBV10-1
abundance: few
j_gene: TRBJ2-5
d_gene: .

CDR3aa: CAIRGGGYEQYF
CDR3nt: TGTGCCATTCGAGGGGGTGGTTACGAGCAGTACTTC
v_gene: TRBV7-9
abundance: .
j_gene: TRBJ2-7
d_gene: .

CDR3aa: CASRPLTLQGEAFF
CDR3nt: TGTGCCAGCAGACCCCTGACTCTACAGGGTGAAGCTTTCTTT
v_gene: TRBV5-4
abundance: .
j_gene: TRBJ1-1
d_gene: .

CDR3aa: CASSEATGALIAKNIQYF
CDR3nt: TGTGCCAGCAGTGAAGCGACAGGGGCGCTAATAGCCAAAAACATTCAGTACTTC
v_gene: TRBV6-1
abundance: .
j_gene: TRBJ2-4
d_gene: TRBD1

CDR3aa: CASSQDRLALRGEQFF
CDR3nt: TGTGCCAGCAGCCAAGATCGACTAGCCCTGAGGGGTGAGCAGTTCTTC
v_gene: TRBV3-1/TRBV3-2
abundance: .
j_gene: TRBJ2-1
d_gene: TRBD2

CDR3aa: CASSNDPGDFSQTGELFF
CDR3nt: TGTGCCAGCAGCAACGACCCCGGGGACTTTTCCCAAACCGGGGAGCTGTTTTTT
v_gene: TRBV2
abundance: .
j_gene: TRBJ2-2
d_gene: .

CDR3aa: CASSIGTDLPPLHF
CDR3nt: TGCGCCAGCAGCATCGGGACAGACCTCCCACCCCTCCACTTT
v_gene: TRBV5-1
abundance: .
j_gene: TRBJ1-6
d_gene: TRBD1

CDR3aa: CASSYSRVIGGQPQHF
CDR3nt: TGTGCCAGCAGTTACTCGAGGGTTATAGGCGGTCAGCCCCAGCATTTT
v_gene: TRBV6-5
abundance: .
j_gene: TRBJ1-5
d_gene: .

CDR3aa: CASSFGSGSYNEQFF
CDR3nt: TGTGCCAGCAGTTTCGGTAGCGGGAGTTACAATGAGCAGTTCTTC
v_gene: TRBV27
abundance: few
j_gene: TRBJ2-1
d_gene: TRBD2

CDR3aa: CASSLAQGGNTEAFF
CDR3nt: TGTGCCAGCAGCTTAGCGCAGGGAGGTAACACTGAAGCTTTCTTT
v_gene: TRBV7-9
abundance: .
j_gene: TRBJ1-1
d_gene: .

CDR3aa: CASSAGTGDEQYF
CDR3nt: TGTGCCAGTAGCGCCGGGACAGGGGACGAGCAGTACTTC
v_gene: TRBV19
abundance: .
j_gene: TRBJ2-7
d_gene: TRBD1

CDR3aa: CASSPWPRDRTGELFF
CDR3nt: TGTGCCAGCAGCCCGTGGCCCAGGGATCGCACCGGGGAGCTGTTTTTT
v_gene: TRBV3-1/TRBV3-2
abundance: .
j_gene: TRBJ2-2
d_gene: .

CDR3aa: CSVLTGELFF
CDR3nt: TGCAGTGTCCTAACCGGGGAGCTGTTTTTT
v_gene: TRBV20-1
abundance: .
j_gene: TRBJ2-2
d_gene: .

CDR3aa: CASSTQTGGETQYF
CDR3nt: TGTGCCAGTAGTACCCAGACAGGCGGGGAGACCCAGTACTTC
v_gene: TRBV19
abundance: .
j_gene: TRBJ2-5
d_gene: .